This T cell receptor (beta chain) originates from a study of T-cell reconstitution after alpha-beta-depleted transplantation in children. This clonotype has at least ten counts. Unique molecular identifiers were incorporated into the prepared TCRbeta library. TCRdb recomputed calls from the PCR reads with MiXCR, one row per CDR3 protein. The table includes over 150,000 distinct CDR3 sequences, 11% detected once. The material sequenced was PBMCs, taken before TCRalphabeta/CD19-depleted stem cell transplant. The origin of this receptor is a boy between 2 and 10 years old with acute myeloid leukemia, due to receive a stem cell transplant.

The CDR3 reads CASTKQPTNYGYTF. The CDR3 DNA reads TGTGCCAGCACCAAACAACCTACTAACTATGGCTACACCTTC. The rearrangement joins TRBV2 to TRBJ1-2, with D unclear. Trimming pared 7 bases from V and 0 bases from J, leaving 12 bases between. CDR3 size: 14 residues. Germline V gene data show CDR1 as SNHLY and CDR2 as FYNNEI.